This T cell receptor beta chain appears in the sequencing data of a study of T cell responses to AZD1222 COVID-19 vaccine. Study outcomes and limitations: A mostly white British donor set with more females was recruited, and clonal diversity was possibly underestimated.

This clone has just one count. The antigen is undetermined. The repertoire was sequenced with immunoSEQ multiplex PCR; TCRdb's copy has only in-frame clones and lacks some. The sample records around 78,000 clones, approximately 90% being singletons. From germline, CDR1 is SGHTA and CDR2 FQGNSA. V dropped 1 base and J dropped 2 bases, with 9 bases sitting between them. The CDR3 sequence is 14 residues long. V and J are TRBV7-2 and TRBJ2-7; no clear D. The sample consisted of peripheral blood, taken 28 days after the second AZD1222 dose. This receptor was taken from an adult who received the AZD1222 COVID-19 vaccine. The CDR3 bases are TGTGCCAGCAGCTTAGACGCCAGTACCTACGAGCAGTACTTC. It encodes CASSLDASTYEQYF.